Sequencing of this T cell receptor (beta chain) was carried out in a study of T cell repertoires in cytomegalovirus infection. Whole-study context: The authors relied on CMV epitopes, both recently identified HLA-C-restricted and well-studied HLA-B-restricted. Carrying CMV and the relevant HLA type showed in public TCR beta signatures. Findings and limits, study-wide: Dominating the ex vivo response were TCR beta clonotypes that were CMV-specific and HLA-C-restricted. The cumulative frequency of public TCR beta families identified carriers of CMV plus the relevant HLA.

Turning to this clonotype: Its antigen is not identified.

One entry per CDR3 protein results from TCRdb running MiXCR on the reads. In the table there are some 560,000 distinct CDR3 sequences, around 40% of which are singletons. V gave up 7 bases and J gave up 5 bases; unmatched junction bases: 9. The CDR3 extends over 14 amino acids. The source material was cultured PBMCs, sampled from culture after CMV antigen stimulation. The sequence came from a human donor in good health (CMV status not recorded). Some clones in this sample may be carry-over from other donors' samples. J is TRBJ2-5 and V is TRBV23-1; 8 bases match TRBD2. TRBV23-1 is placed among ORFs of uncertain function. The CDR3: CASNKRELGETQYF. Written as DNA, the CDR3 is TGCGCCAGCAATAAGCGGGAGTTGGGGGAGACCCAGTACTTC.